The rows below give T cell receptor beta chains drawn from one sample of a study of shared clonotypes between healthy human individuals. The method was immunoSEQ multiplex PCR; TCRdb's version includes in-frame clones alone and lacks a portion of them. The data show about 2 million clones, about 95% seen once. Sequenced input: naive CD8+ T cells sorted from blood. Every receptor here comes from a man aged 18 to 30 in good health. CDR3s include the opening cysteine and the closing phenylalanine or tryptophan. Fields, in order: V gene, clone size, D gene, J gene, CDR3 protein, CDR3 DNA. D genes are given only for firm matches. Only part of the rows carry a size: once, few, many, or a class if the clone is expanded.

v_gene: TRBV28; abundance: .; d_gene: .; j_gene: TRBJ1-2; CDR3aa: CASSPDFRRSLTNYGYTF; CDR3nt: TGTGCCAGCAGCCCGGACTTTAGGAGGTCTCTGACTAACTATGGCTACACCTTC
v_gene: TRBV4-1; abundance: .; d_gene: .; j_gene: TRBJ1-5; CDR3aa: CASSQDIGNQPQHF; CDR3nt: TGCGCCAGCAGCCAAGATATCGGAAATCAGCCCCAGCATTTT
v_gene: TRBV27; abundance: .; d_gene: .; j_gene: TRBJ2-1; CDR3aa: CASSLSHLNEQFF; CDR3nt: TGTGCCAGCAGTTTATCACACCTCAATGAGCAGTTCTTC
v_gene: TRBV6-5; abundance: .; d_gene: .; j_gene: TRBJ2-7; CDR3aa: CATQVGSSYEQYF; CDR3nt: TGTGCCACTCAGGTCGGGAGCTCCTACGAGCAGTACTTC
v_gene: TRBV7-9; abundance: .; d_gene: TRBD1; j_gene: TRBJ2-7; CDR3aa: CASSIGTEYEQYF; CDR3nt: TGTGCCAGCAGCATCGGGACAGAGTACGAGCAGTACTTC
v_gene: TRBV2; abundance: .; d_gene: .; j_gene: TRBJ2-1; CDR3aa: CATTGGLTGRYNEQFF; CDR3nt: TGTGCCACCACTGGCGGGCTGACGGGACGGTACAATGAGCAGTTCTTC
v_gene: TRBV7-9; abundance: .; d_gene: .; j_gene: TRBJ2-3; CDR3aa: CASSDSQGTDTQYF; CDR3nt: TGTGCCAGCAGCGATTCCCAGGGGACAGATACGCAGTATTTT
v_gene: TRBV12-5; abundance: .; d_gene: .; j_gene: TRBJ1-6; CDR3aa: CASGLATWYSPLHF; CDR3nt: TGTGCTAGTGGTTTGGCGACATGGTATTCACCCCTCCACTTT
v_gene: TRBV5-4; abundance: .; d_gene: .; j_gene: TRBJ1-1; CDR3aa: CASSFKTENTEAFF; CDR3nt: TGTGCCAGCAGCTTCAAAACAGAGAACACTGAAGCTTTCTTT
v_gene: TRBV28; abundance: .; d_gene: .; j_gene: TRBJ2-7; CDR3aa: CASSLASDYEQYF; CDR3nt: TGTGCCAGCAGTTTGGCCAGCGACTACGAGCAGTACTTC
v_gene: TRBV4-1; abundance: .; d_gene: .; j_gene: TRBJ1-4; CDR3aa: CASSQAPQSLNEKLFF; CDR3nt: TGCGCCAGCAGCCAAGCACCGCAGTCACTTAATGAAAAACTGTTTTTT
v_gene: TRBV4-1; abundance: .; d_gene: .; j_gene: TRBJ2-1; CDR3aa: CASSQYGTPNNEQFF; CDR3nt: TGCGCCAGCAGCCAATACGGGACTCCGAACAATGAGCAGTTCTTC
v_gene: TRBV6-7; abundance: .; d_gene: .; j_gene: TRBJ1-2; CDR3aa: CASRVGRF; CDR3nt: TGTGCCAGCAGAGTCGGTCGCTTC
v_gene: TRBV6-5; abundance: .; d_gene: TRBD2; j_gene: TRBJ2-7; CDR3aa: CASRLTSEGYEQYF; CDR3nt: TGTGCCAGCAGACTTACTAGCGAGGGCTACGAGCAGTACTTC
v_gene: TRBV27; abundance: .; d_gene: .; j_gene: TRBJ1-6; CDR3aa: CASSLLEDSPLHF; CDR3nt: TGTGCCAGCAGTTTATTGGAGGATTCACCCCTCCACTTT
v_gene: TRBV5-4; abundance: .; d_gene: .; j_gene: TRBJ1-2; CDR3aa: CASSGGSEGKNGYTF; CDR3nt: TGTGCCAGCAGTGGTGGGTCGGAGGGGAAGAATGGCTACACCTTC
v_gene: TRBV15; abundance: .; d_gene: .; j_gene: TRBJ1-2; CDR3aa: CATSMGVLGRGDGYTF; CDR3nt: TGTGCCACCAGCATGGGGGTCCTAGGCAGGGGAGATGGCTACACCTTC
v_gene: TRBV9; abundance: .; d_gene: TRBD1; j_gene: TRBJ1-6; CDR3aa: CASSVDRGATDNSPLHF; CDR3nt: TGTGCCAGCAGCGTCGACAGGGGCGCCACCGATAATTCACCCCTCCACTTT
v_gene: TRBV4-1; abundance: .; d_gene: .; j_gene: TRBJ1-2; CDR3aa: CASSQLSVFYGYTF; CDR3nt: TGCGCCAGCAGCCAACTATCGGTGTTCTATGGCTACACCTTC
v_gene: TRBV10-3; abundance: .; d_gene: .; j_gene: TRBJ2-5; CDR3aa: CAISVEGRETQYF; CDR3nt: TGTGCCATCAGTGTGGAGGGACGCGAGACCCAGTACTTC
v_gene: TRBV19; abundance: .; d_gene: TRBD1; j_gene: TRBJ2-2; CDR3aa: CASINRGHTGELFF; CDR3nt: TGTGCCAGTATTAACAGGGGCCACACCGGGGAGCTGTTTTTT
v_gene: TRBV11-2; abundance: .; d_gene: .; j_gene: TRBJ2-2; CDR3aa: CASSGRVGELFF; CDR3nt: TGTGCCAGCAGCGGCAGGGTCGGGGAGCTGTTTTTT
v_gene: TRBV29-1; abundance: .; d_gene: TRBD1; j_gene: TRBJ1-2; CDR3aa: CSVQKDRLGYGYTF; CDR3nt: TGCAGCGTTCAAAAGGACAGGCTCGGCTATGGCTACACCTTC
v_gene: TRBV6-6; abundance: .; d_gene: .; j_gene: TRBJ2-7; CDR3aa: CASSPWGYEQYF; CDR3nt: TGTGCCAGCAGCCCCTGGGGCTACGAGCAGTACTTC
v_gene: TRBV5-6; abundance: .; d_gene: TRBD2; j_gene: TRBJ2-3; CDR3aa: CASSLAGRGTDTQYF; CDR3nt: TGTGCCAGCAGCTTAGCGGGAAGGGGCACAGATACGCAGTATTTT
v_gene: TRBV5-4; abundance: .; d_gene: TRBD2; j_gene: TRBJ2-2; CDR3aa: CASSLEGSGAGELFF; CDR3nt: TGTGCCAGCAGCTTGGAAGGCAGCGGGGCCGGGGAGCTGTTTTTT
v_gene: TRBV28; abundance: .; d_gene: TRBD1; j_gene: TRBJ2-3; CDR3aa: CASRSGTGTDTQYF; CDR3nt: TGTGCCAGCAGATCCGGGACAGGGACAGATACGCAGTATTTT
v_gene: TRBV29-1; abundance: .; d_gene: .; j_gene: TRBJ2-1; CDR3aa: CSVGPEQFF; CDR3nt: TGCAGCGTTGGTCCTGAGCAGTTCTTC
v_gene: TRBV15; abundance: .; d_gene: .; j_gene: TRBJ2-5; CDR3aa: CATRETQYF; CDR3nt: TGTGCCACCCGAGAGACCCAGTACTTC
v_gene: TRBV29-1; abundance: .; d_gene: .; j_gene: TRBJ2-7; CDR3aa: CSVENYGANEQYF; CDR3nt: TGCAGCGTTGAAAATTATGGGGCGAACGAGCAGTACTTC
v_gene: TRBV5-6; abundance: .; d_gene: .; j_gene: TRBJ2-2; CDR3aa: CASGGGPNTGELFF; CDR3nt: TGTGCCAGCGGAGGGGGCCCTAACACCGGGGAGCTGTTTTTT
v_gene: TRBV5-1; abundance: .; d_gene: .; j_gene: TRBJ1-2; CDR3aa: CASSEDGGSYTF; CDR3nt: TGCGCCAGCAGCGAAGATGGGGGGAGCTACACCTTC
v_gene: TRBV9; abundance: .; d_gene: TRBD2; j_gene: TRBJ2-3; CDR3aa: CASSAGLAITDTQYF; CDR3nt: TGTGCCAGCAGCGCGGGACTAGCGATAACAGATACGCAGTATTTT
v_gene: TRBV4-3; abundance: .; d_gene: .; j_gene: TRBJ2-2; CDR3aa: CASSPTGGPFTGELFF; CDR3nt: TGCGCCAGCAGCCCAACCGGAGGGCCCTTCACCGGGGAGCTGTTTTTT
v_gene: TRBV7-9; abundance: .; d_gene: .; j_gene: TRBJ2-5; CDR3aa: CASSDLSGQLGETQYF; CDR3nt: TGTGCCAGCAGCGATCTAAGTGGACAGCTAGGGGAGACCCAGTACTTC
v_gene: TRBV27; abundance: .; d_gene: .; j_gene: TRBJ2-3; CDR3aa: CASSLKADRTDTQYF; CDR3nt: TGTGCCAGCAGTTTGAAAGCAGATCGCACAGATACGCAGTATTTT
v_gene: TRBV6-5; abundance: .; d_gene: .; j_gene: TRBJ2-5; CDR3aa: CASSYAQRGQETQYF; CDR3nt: TGTGCCAGCAGTTACGCCCAACGGGGGCAAGAGACCCAGTACTTC
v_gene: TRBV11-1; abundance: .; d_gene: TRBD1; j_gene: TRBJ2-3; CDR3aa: CASSPLGGPTDTQYF; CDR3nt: TGTGCCAGCAGCCCGTTAGGGGGCCCGACGGATACGCAGTATTTT
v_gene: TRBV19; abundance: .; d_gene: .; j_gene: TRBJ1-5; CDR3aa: CASRQGNQPQHF; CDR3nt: TGTGCCAGCAGGCAGGGCAATCAGCCCCAGCATTTT
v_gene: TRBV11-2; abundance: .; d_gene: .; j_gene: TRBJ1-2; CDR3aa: CASSPVVGGLYGYTF; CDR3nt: TGTGCCAGCAGTCCCGTTGTCGGGGGACTCTATGGCTACACCTTC
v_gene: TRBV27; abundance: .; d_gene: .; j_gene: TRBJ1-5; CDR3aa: CASSPGGGMWPQHF; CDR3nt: TGTGCCAGCAGTCCCGGGGGCGGCATGTGGCCCCAGCATTTT
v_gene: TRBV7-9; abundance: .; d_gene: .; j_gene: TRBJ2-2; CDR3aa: CASSLESVNTGELFF; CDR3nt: TGTGCCAGCAGCTTAGAGTCTGTGAACACCGGGGAGCTGTTTTTT
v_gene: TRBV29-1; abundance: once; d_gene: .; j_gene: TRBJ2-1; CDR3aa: CSVDGDTSYNEQFF; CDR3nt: TGCAGCGTTGATGGGGACACCTCCTACAATGAGCAGTTCTTC
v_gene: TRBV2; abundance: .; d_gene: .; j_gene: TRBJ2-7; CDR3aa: CASSERPGLAKYEQYF; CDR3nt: TGTGCCAGCAGTGAAAGGCCCGGGCTAGCGAAGTACGAGCAGTACTTC
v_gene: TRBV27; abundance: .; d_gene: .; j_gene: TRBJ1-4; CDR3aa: CASSYTGAGEKLFF; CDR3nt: TGTGCCAGCAGCTACACGGGGGCCGGTGAAAAACTGTTTTTT
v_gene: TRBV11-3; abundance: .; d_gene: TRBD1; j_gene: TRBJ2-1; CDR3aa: CASSFGTAYEQFF; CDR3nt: TGTGCCAGCAGCTTCGGGACAGCTTATGAGCAGTTCTTC
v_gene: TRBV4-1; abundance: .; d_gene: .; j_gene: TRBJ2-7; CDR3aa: CASSQVDRTYEQYF; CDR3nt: TGCGCCAGCAGCCAAGTGGACAGAACCTACGAGCAGTACTTC
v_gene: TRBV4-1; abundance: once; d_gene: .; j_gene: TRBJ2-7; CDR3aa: CASSQLQGEGGEQYF; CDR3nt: TGCGCCAGCAGCCAGCTACAGGGCGAAGGAGGCGAGCAGTACTTC
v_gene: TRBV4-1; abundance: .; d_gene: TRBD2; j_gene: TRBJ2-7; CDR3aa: CASSRTSGGYEQYF; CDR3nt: TGCGCCAGCAGCCGGACTAGCGGGGGATACGAGCAGTACTTC
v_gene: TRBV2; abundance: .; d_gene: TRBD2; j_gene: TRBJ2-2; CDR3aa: CASSESLAGSGGGELFF; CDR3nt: TGTGCCAGCAGTGAATCACTAGCGGGGTCAGGTGGCGGGGAGCTGTTTTTT
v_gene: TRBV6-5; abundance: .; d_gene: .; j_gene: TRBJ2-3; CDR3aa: CASSYGPGPTDTQYF; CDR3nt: TGTGCCAGCAGTTACGGCCCGGGGCCCACAGATACGCAGTATTTT
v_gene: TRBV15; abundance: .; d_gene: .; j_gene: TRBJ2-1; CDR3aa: CATSGAPGAEQFF; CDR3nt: TGTGCCACCAGCGGCGCCCCCGGGGCCGAGCAGTTCTTC
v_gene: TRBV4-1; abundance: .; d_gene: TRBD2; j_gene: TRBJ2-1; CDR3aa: CASSQPLAGVTNEQFF; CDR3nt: TGCGCCAGCAGCCAACCTCTAGCGGGAGTGACGAATGAGCAGTTCTTC
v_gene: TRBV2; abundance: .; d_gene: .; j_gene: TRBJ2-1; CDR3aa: CASEGTKGNEQFF; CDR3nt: TGTGCCAGCGAAGGGACAAAGGGGAATGAGCAGTTCTTC
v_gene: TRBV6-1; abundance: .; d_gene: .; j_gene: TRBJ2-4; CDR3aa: CASSELGPLAKNIQYF; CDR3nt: TGTGCCAGCAGTGAATTAGGCCCCTTAGCCAAAAACATTCAGTACTTC
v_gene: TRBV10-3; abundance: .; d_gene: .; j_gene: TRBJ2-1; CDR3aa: CAISEAGRNEQFF; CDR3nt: TGTGCCATCAGTGAGGCCGGGAGAAATGAGCAGTTCTTC
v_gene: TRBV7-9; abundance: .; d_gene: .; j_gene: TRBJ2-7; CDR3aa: CASTSDVRAWEQYF; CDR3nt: TGTGCCAGCACCTCAGATGTAAGGGCATGGGAGCAGTACTTC
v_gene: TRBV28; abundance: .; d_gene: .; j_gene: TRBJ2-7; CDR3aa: CASSPDREMGEQYF; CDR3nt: TGTGCCAGCAGCCCGGACCGCGAGATGGGTGAGCAGTACTTC